The present entry profiles one T cell receptor beta chain with its context. A single count supports this clone. This receptor's antigen is unknown. No base-level quality is on record; no much larger clone is a single base apart. This entry belongs to a study of OX40 agonist ivuxolimab in advanced cancers. Broadly, across the study: The costimulatory receptor OX40 (CD134) was targeted by ivuxolimab, a fully human IgG2 agonistic monoclonal antibody. Peripheral TCRbeta sequencing aimed to test whether ivuxolimab altered TCR sequence diversity and caused clonal T-cell expansion. Intravenous ivuxolimab was administered to patients every 2 weeks at six dose levels: 0.01, 0.1, 0.3, 1.5, 3 and 10 mg/kg. Three dose-escalation patients achieved partial responses, one with hepatocellular carcinoma and two with cutaneous melanoma. Among the approximately 50 dose-escalation patients, roughly 20 had hepatocellular carcinoma, around 15 melanoma, 9 renal cell carcinoma and 9 head and neck cancer. The paper covers the monotherapy dose-escalation part of the phase I ivuxolimab trial, which included N of about 50 patients. Patients were allowed to have had prior anti-PD-1, anti-PD-L1 or anti-CTLA-4 therapy, and more than 30% of the dose-escalation patients had previously received checkpoint inhibitors. In the dose-escalation cohort, 70% to 85% of patients were male, and the mean age was approximately 60 years with a range of about 20 to 80.

General conclusions and limits of the study: The antigen specificity of the clonally expanded peripheral T cells was not determined. On average, CD8+ T cells showed more expanded clones than CD4+ T cells after ivuxolimab. Low levels of normalized T-cell clonal expansion were also seen in some patients who did not respond. At doses of 0.1 to 3.0 mg/kg, clonal expansion of both CD4+ and CD8+ blood T cells was observed from baseline to week 6. In the 0.1-3.0 mg/kg groups, partial responders were among the patients with the lowest normalized peripheral clonal expansion, particularly in CD8+ T cells.

The trial excluded patients who had a history of autoimmune disease or who were on systemic immunosuppression. In every dose cohort, peripheral blood was drawn for TCR sequencing at baseline, cycle 4 day 1, and cycle 7 day 1. The samples were drawn from a first-in-human, open-label, multicenter phase I dose-escalation trial of ivuxolimab. Adults with locally advanced or metastatic melanoma, renal cell carcinoma, hepatocellular carcinoma or head and neck squamous cell carcinoma were enrolled in the trial. Before TCR sequencing, CD4+ T cells and CD8+ T cells from peripheral blood were sorted into separate populations. Genomic DNA was extracted from sorted cells for sequencing of the TCRbeta CDR3 region. TCRbeta CDR3 regions were sequenced using the immunoSEQ Assay. The clones in this table, taken by TCRdb from immuneACCESS, are in-frame only. Not every clone is retained; where verified, under half of the shortfall comes from an unresolved V gene, and the cause of the rest is unknown. For this sample the table gives over 20,000 clones, of which 80% to 90% were detected only once. The leading ten clones occupy about 15% of the sample.

The CDR3 spans 14 residues, from the cysteine through the phenylalanine. Of all the DNA, just the CDR3 is kept, 42 bases in frame from base 1. The germline V gene specifies SGHTA as CDR1 and FQGNSA as CDR2. V is shortened by 1 base, J by 14 bases, and the region joining them spans 20 bases. The TCR sequence derives from an adult with an advanced solid tumor such as melanoma, head and neck, liver or kidney cancer. The chain is encoded by TRBV7-2 joined to TRBJ1-2, with an unclear D gene assignment. The material sequenced was CD4+ or CD8+ T cells sorted from blood, taken in a trial of the OX40 agonist ivuxolimab. CDR3 loop: CASSLDGRAGLPTF. The bases read TGTGCCAGCAGCTTAGACGGCCGGGCAGGTCTGCCTACCTTC.